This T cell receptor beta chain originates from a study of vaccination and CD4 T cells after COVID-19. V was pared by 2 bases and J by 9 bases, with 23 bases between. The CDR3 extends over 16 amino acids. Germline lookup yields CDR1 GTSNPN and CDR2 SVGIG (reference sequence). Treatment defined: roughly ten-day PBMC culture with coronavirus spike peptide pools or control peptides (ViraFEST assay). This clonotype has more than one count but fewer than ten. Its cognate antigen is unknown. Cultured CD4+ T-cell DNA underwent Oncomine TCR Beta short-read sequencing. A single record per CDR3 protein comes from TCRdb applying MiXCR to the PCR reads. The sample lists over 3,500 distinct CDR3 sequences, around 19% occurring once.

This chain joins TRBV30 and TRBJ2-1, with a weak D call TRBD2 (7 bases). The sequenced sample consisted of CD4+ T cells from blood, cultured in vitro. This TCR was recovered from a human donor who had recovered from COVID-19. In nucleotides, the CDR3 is TGTGCCTGGAGTCATCGTTCGGGGGGCATGCATGGTGAGCAGTTCTTC. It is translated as CAWSHRSGGMHGEQFF.